Presented here are 5 T cell receptor beta chains from one specimen sequenced in a study of identical twins. TCRdb re-analysed the 5' RACE reads in MiXCR, keeping a single row per CDR3 protein. Of approximately 890,000 distinct CDR3 sequences in the sample, 9% to 15% were seen once. Another study also made use of these data, one on yellow fever vaccine responses in identical twins.

The source material was PBMCs. Every receptor here comes from a woman between 18 and 29 years old in good health.

This clonotype was counted between two and nine times. The chain links TRBV6-2 or TRBV6-3 to TRBJ1-2, with 7 nucleotides matching TRBD1. This CDR3 spans 17 amino acids. J lost 3 bases, V lost 5 bases, and 15 bases had no gene match. Germline CDR1 MNHEY, CDR2 SVGEGT. CDR3 nucleotides: TGTGCCAGCAGTCATAGACAGGGTTTCTCGTCGGACTATGGCTACACCTTC. It specifies CASSHRQGFSSDYGYTF.

This clonotype showed up many times. The chain is built from TRBV12-3 or TRBV12-4 and TRBJ2-1; TRBD2 matches at 7 bases. V shed 6 bases and J 4 bases; nucleotides not matched to a gene: 6. The CDR3 is 14 residues long. DNA for the CDR3: TGTGCCAGCAGCCCCTGGGGAGGGTACAATGAGCAGTTCTTC. This translates into CASSPWGGYNEQFF.

A word on this clonotype: One junction end disagrees with the germline gene, perhaps due to a read error. The chain recombines TRBV29-1 with TRBJ1-5; D not certain. CDR1 is SQVTM and CDR2 is ANQGSEA in the germline V gene. The CDR3 has 13 amino acids. In DNA, the CDR3 is TGTCTTTGGTGCGGGATTAGCAATCAGCCCCAGCATTTT. This codes for CLWCGISNQPQHF. Variable domain in full (rest from reference TRBV29-1 and TRBJ1-5): SAVISQKPSRDICQRGTSLTIQCQVDSQVTMMFWYRQQPGQSLTLIATANQGSEATYESGFVIDKFPISRPNLTFSTLTVSNMSPEDSSIYLCLWCGISNQPQHFGDGTRLSIL.

This chain connects TRBV2 to TRBJ2-2, with D possibly being TRBD1 (6 bases). The CDR3 has 15 residues. The V end lost 10 bases, the J end lost 0 bases, and 15 bases lay between the germline ends. From germline, CDR1 is SNHLY and CDR2 FYNNEI. This CDR3 reads CATADGTSNTGELFF. The CDR3 nucleotides read TGTGCCACCGCAGACGGGACATCGAACACCGGGGAGCTGTTTTTT.

The DNA of the CDR3 is TGTGCCACCCGGGCGGAAAATGAAAAACTGTTTTTT. Protein product: CATRAENEKLFF. The chain combines TRBV2 with TRBJ1-4; no clear D. Looked up from germline, CDR1 is SNHLY and CDR2 is FYNNEI. Trimming shortened V by 10 bases and J by 5 bases, and 11 bases separated the two germline ends. CDR3 length: 12 amino acids.